The next 3 T cell receptor beta chains were all read from a single sample in a study of T cell repertoires in cytomegalovirus infection (dated by TCRdb to the late 2010s). The instrument was an Illumina HiSeq 1500. TCRdb itself trimmed the public reads at Q25 with fastp, ran MiXCR and retained productive beta chains. Identical CDR3 protein sequences are pooled into one entry, listed with their most common genes and DNA. This sample has some 71,000 distinct CDR3 sequences in its table, and around 30% of those were observed once. Of the sample, just under 60% is held by the ten largest clones. No antigen has been identified for these receptors. The sample's treatment or condition label is to be understood as: in vitro stimulation with specific CMV peptide epitopes to enrich CMV-specific T cells. The material sequenced was CD8+ T cells from cultured PBMCs, taken from culture after CMV antigen stimulation. The receptors come from a human donor in good health (CMV status not recorded). Some clones in this sample may be carry-over from other donors' samples.

This clonotype was observed a few times. V gene TRBV5-1 combines with J gene TRBJ2-1; 9 nucleotides align to TRBD2. CDR3 length: 18 residues. Germline V gene sequence: CDR1 SGHRS, CDR2 YFSETQ. The V and J ends lost 4 bases and 0 bases, in that order; junction bases with no gene match: 11. In DNA form, the CDR3 reads TGCGCCAGCAGCCCCGGGCTAGCGGGGCCATACTCCTACAATGAGCAGTTCTTC. It is translated as CASSPGLAGPYSYNEQFF.

V is TRBV7-4 and J is TRBJ2-5, with 7 bases aligning to TRBD2. From germline, CDR1 is SGHVT and CDR2 SQSDAQ. This CDR3 is 14 amino acids long. J gave up 2 bases and V 5 bases, and 5 bases lay outside the gene matches. The CDR3 protein is CASSHLGGQETQYF. The CDR3 DNA sequence: TGTGCCAGCAGCCACCTCGGGGGGCAAGAGACCCAGTACTTC.

This clonotype turned up a few times. This chain connects TRBV24-1 to TRBJ2-1, with D tentatively TRBD1 (6 bases). Trimming took off 3 bases at V and 0 bases at J, with 8 bases between the two ends. Per the germline V gene, CDR1 is KGHDR and CDR2 is SFDVKD. The CDR3 consists of 15 residues. CDR3 coding DNA: TGTGCCACCAGTGATCCGGACAGCTCCTACAATGAGCAGTTCTTC. Its protein is CATSDPDSSYNEQFF.